This T cell receptor beta chain was captured in a study of blood T cell repertoires in COVID-19. The overall study: Samples of COVID-19 (acute and convalescent) were obtained from the United States, Italy and Spain. Sources were T cells, B-cell-depleted T cells, or PBMCs; the material itself was cDNA or gDNA.

The data were produced by immunoSEQ multiplex PCR, yet TCRdb's version contains in-frame clones alone and is incomplete. The sample consists of 150,000 to 180,000 clones, around 87% of them appearing once. From germline, CDR1 is SGHNT and CDR2 YENEEA. The CDR3 totals 14 residues. V dropped 5 bases and J dropped 3 bases, with 14 bases sitting between them. The TCR was taken from a woman aged 40-49 years with acute or convalescent COVID-19. The chain joins TRBV11-3 to TRBJ2-7; TRBD1 is a possible D gene (7 bases). Sequencing was performed on peripheral blood. Written as DNA, the CDR3 is TGTGCCAGCAGCCTAAGGGGGGACAGCTACGAGCAGTACTTC. Amino acid sequence: CASSLRGDSYEQYF.